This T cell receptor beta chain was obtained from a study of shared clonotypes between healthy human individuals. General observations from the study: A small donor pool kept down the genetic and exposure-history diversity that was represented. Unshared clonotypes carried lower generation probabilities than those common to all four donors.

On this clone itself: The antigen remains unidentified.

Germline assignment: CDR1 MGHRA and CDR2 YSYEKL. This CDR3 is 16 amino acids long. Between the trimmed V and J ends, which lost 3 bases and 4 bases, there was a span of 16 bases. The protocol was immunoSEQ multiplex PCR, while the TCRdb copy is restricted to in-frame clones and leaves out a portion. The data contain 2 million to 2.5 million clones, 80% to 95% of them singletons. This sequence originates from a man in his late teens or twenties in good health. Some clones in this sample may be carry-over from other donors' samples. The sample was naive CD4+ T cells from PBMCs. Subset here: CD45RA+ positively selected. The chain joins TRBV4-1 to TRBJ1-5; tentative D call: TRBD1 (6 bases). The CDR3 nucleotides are TGCGCCAGCAGCCATGCAGACAGGTCCTATAATCAGCCCCAGCATTTT. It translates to CASSHADRSYNQPQHF.